This T cell receptor (beta chain) was identified during a study of blood T cells in healthy people across ages. The second PCR ran about 6 to 11 cycles with a sample-barcoded 5' primer and J-beta primers. Each sample provided no less than 2.5 million CDR3-containing paired-end reads. MiXCR, applied by TCRdb to the 5' RACE reads, yields one record per CDR3 protein. Among 920,000 or so distinct CDR3 sequences, 40% to 45% were seen once, and the ten largest hold approximately 17%. This receptor was taken from a woman aged 60 to 75 in good health. The sequenced sample consisted of blood.

CDR3 amino acids: CASSSTRGGFTDTQYF. CDR3 sequence (DNA): TGTGCCAGCAGCTCAACTAGAGGAGGGTTCACAGATACGCAGTATTTT. This chain uses TRBV7-3 with TRBJ2-3; TRBD2 might be the D (6 bases). Germline V CDR1 and CDR2: SGHTA, FQGTGA. Trimming left V 4 bases short and J 2 bases short, with 16 bases between. This CDR3 is built from 16 residues.